This is a list of T cell receptor beta chains from one sample in a study of tumor-infiltrating lymphocytes in primary liver carcinoma. MiXCR was run by TCRdb on the multiplex PCR reads, yielding one entry per CDR3 protein. The sample lists around 71,000 distinct CDR3 sequences, 70% to 80% occurring once. Sequencing was done on a sample of liver tumor tissue from sampling region 4. Receptors originate from a woman aged 55 to 70 with primary liver carcinoma and hepatitis B virus infection. The CDR3 runs from the conserved cysteine through the conserved F or W. The D gene is left open where the match is weak. The size of a clone is reported for some rows only, either as once, few or many, or as a class for expanded clones.

NA	TRBJ1-1	TRBV29-1	NA	CSVEQSSGRTEAFF	TGCAGCGTTGAACAATCGAGTGGGAGGACTGAAGCTTTCTTT
NA	TRBJ2-7	TRBV6-1	TRBD2	CASSEMSGSHLEQYF	TGTGCCAGTAGTGAAATGAGCGGGAGCCACCTCGAGCAGTACTTC
NA	TRBJ1-2	TRBV5-4	NA	CTGQRSGQGAAYGYTF	TGTACCGGCCAACGGAGTGGGCAGGGCGCGGCCTATGGCTACACCTTC
NA	TRBJ2-7	TRBV6-5	NA	CASSAAAGGYYDQYF	TGTGCCAGCAGCGCGGCGGCGGGTGGGTACTATGACCAGTACTTC
once	TRBJ1-5	TRBV12-3/TRBV12-4	NA	CASSLVGNQPRHF	TGTGCCAGCAGTTTAGTGGGAAATCAGCCCCGGCATTTT
NA	TRBJ2-3	TRBV6-2/TRBV6-3	TRBD2	CASLLAGAADMQYF	TGCGCCAGCCTCTTAGCGGGAGCTGCAGATATGCAGTATTTT
NA	TRBJ2-3	TRBV11-2	TRBD1	CASNRLTGGETTSANTQYF	TGTGCCAGCAACCGCCTGACAGGGGGCGAAACCACTAGCGCAAATACGCAGTATTTT
many	TRBJ2-7	TRBV11-2	NA	CASSPGGYEQYF	TGTGCCAGCAGTCCCGGGGGCTACGAGCAGTACTTC
NA	TRBJ2-7	TRBV11-2	NA	CASIHQKAGDEQYF	TGTGCCAGCATTCACCAGAAAGCGGGTGACGAGCAGTACTTC
many	TRBJ2-7	TRBV13	NA	CASSLFRGYYEQYF	TGTGCCAGCAGCTTGTTCCGGGGGTACTACGAGCAGTACTTC
many	TRBJ1-4	TRBV7-9	NA	CASSLSGLNEKLFF	TGTGCCAGCAGCTTAAGTGGCCTCAATGAAAAACTGTTTTTT
NA	TRBJ2-1	TRBV2	TRBD2	CASSEMGLAGGEQFF	TGTGCCAGCAGTGAAATGGGACTAGCGGGGGGTGAGCAGTTCTTC
medium-sized	TRBJ2-2	TRBV11-3	NA	CASSNGLHTGELFF	TGTGCCAGCAGCAACGGACTTCACACCGGGGAGCTGTTTTTT
many	TRBJ2-1	TRBV14	TRBD2	CASSQDLGGRAFEQFF	TGTGCCAGCAGCCAAGATCTTGGCGGGAGGGCCTTTGAGCAGTTCTTC
NA	TRBJ1-2	TRBV29-1	NA	CSVDIPGGDGYTF	TGCAGCGTTGACATACCGGGAGGGGATGGCTACACCTTC
NA	TRBJ2-2	TRBV11-3	TRBD2	CAISLVRLAGDTGELFF	TGTGCCATCAGCTTAGTCAGGCTAGCGGGAGACACCGGGGAGCTGTTTTTT
NA	TRBJ1-5	TRBV7-8	NA	CTSSLELLTGLGNQPQHF	TGTACCAGCAGCTTAGAGCTACTGACGGGGCTTGGGAATCAGCCCCAGCATTTT
NA	TRBJ1-2	TRBV21-1	NA	CASSYGLDSYFNGYTF	TGTGCCAGCAGCTATGGTTTGGACAGCTATTTCAATGGCTACACCTTC
many	TRBJ2-2	TRBV5-4	NA	CASSLFERNTGELFF	TGTGCCAGCAGCTTGTTCGAGCGGAACACCGGGGAGCTGTTTTTT
NA	TRBJ2-6	TRBV4-2	NA	CASSRRLNSGANVLTF	TGTGCCAGCAGTCGGAGGCTAAATTCTGGGGCAAACGTCCTGACTTTC
NA	TRBJ1-1	TRBV11-3	NA	CPSSQDGLNTEALF	TGCCCCAGTAGCCAGGACGGCTTGAACACTGAAGCTTTGTTT
many	TRBJ1-2	TRBV25-1	NA	CASSEPTANYGYTF	TGTGCCAGCAGTGAGCCGACCGCTAACTATGGCTACACCTTC
NA	TRBJ2-7	TRBV11-3	NA	CAGSLRLNSCEQYF	TGTGCCGGCAGCCTCCGACTGAACTCCTGCGAACAGTACTTC
many	TRBJ1-1	TRBV6-1	NA	CASSTRRAGGTEAFF	NA
many	TRBJ1-1	TRBV6-5	NA	CASSYRGPTEAFF	TGTGCCAGCAGTTACCGAGGGCCCACTGAAGCTTTCTTT
NA	TRBJ2-3	TRBV11-2	NA	CVNSITSVRDTQYF	TGTGTCAACAGCATCACGAGTGTGAGGGATACGCAGTATTTT
many	TRBJ2-2	TRBV28	NA	CASDLGRGAGELFF	TGTGCCAGCGATTTAGGCAGGGGCGCCGGGGAGCTGTTTTTT
many	TRBJ2-2	TRBV10-3	TRBD2	CAIRGSWGVDNTGELFF	TGTGCCATCCGCGGGAGTTGGGGTGTAGATAACACCGGGGAGCTGTTTTTT
NA	TRBJ2-1	TRBV11-1	NA	CASSHTPDSTYNEQSF	TGTGCCAGCAGTCACACACCGGACTCTACTTACAATGAGCAGTCCTTC
many	TRBJ1-1	TRBV7-9	NA	CASSLGGHTEAFF	TGTGCCAGCAGCTTAGGAGGCCACACTGAAGCTTTCTTT
NA	TRBJ2-1	TRBV29-1	NA	CSVEGTLAPAWNEQFF	TGCAGCGTTGAGGGTACACTAGCTCCCGCGTGGAATGAGCAGTTCTTC
NA	TRBJ2-4	TRBV11-2	NA	CASRIFHLGNIQYF	TGTGCTAGCAGGATATTCCACTTGGGGAACATTCAGTACTTC
many	TRBJ2-2	TRBV29-1	TRBD2	CSVIAGGSVNTGELFF	TGCAGCGTGATAGCGGGAGGGTCGGTTAACACCGGGGAGCTGTTTTTT
NA	TRBJ2-7	TRBV15	NA	CAISRDGTVPHEQYF	TGTGCCATCAGCAGAGATGGAACAGTCCCCCACGAGCAGTACTTC
NA	TRBJ2-7	TRBV13	NA	CASGQWKTAFEQCF	TGTGCCAGCGGCCAGTGGAAGACGGCCTTCGAGCAGTGCTTC
NA	TRBJ1-5	TRBV6-1	NA	CASRGWAPSLPEPQHF	TGTGCCAGCCGAGGGTGGGCCCCGAGTCTACCTGAGCCTCAGCATTTT
NA	TRBJ2-1	TRBV29-1	TRBD2	CSVAGHSGKNNKQFF	TGCAGCGTTGCAGGACATAGCGGGAAGAACAATAAGCAGTTCTTC
NA	TRBJ1-1	TRBV6-2/TRBV6-3	NA	CASSHWDRGFTEAFF	TGTGCCAGCAGTCACTGGGATAGGGGGTTCACTGAAGCTTTCTTT
many	TRBJ1-4	TRBV5-5	NA	CASREGLWEKLFF	TGTGCCAGCCGGGAAGGGCTTTGGGAAAAACTGTTTTTT